These 28 T cell receptor beta chains were all obtained from the same sample, sequenced in a study of regulatory dendritic cells for organ transplantation. Profiled with immunoSEQ multiplex PCR; TCRdb holds only in-frame clones, not every one. The table records nearly 30,000 clones, roughly 85% of them present only once. The sequenced sample consisted of memory CD4+ T cells from blood. Sample subset: CD45RO+ memory T cells. Receptors were obtained from a human donor in good health.

The gene calls are TRBV7-2 and TRBJ1-1; D ambiguous. CDR3 length: 13 amino acids. The germline gives CDR1 SGHTA, CDR2 FQGNSA. V was trimmed by 5 bases and J by 7 bases, leaving 14 bases between them. Written as DNA, the CDR3 is TGTGCCAGCAGCCAACGAGGTACCATTGAAGCTTTCTTT. It is translated as CASSQRGTIEAFF.

This clone turned up a few times. The chain recombines TRBV28 with TRBJ1-2; 7 bases fit TRBD1. The CDR3 is made up of 13 amino acids. Germline CDR1 reads MDHEN; CDR2 reads SYDVKM. The V gene end was trimmed by 7 bases and the J gene end by 2 bases; junction bases not matched to a gene: 4. CDR3 nucleotides: TGTGCCAGCATAAAGGGGGCGAACTATGGCTACACCTTC. Translated, it gives CASIKGANYGYTF.

CDR3 in amino acids: CASSPGLAKDTDTQYF. The DNA of the CDR3 is TGTGCCAGCAGCCCGGGACTTGCGAAGGACACAGATACGCAGTATTTT. The rearrangement joins TRBV7-2 to TRBJ2-3, with D perhaps TRBD2 (6 bases). V lost 5 bases, J lost 2 bases, and 17 bases lay in between. CDR3 length equals 16 residues. Germline lookup yields CDR1 SGHTA and CDR2 FQGNSA.

The rearrangement uses TRBV19 and TRBJ2-3, with 7 bases that match TRBD1. Germline CDR1 is LNHDA and CDR2 is SQIVND (reference sequence). V was pared by 3 bases and J by 1 base, with 4 bases of the junction left unmatched. There are 15 residues in the CDR3. CDR3 nucleotide sequence: TGTGCCAGTAGTATCCCCGGACAGGGCACAGATACGCAGTATTTT. This gives the protein CASSIPGQGTDTQYF.

The chain uses TRBV6-4 and TRBJ2-1, with TRBD2 matching 7 bases. J was trimmed by 0 bases and V by 0 bases; bases with no gene match: 2. The CDR3 contains 16 residues. The germline V gene encodes CDR1 MRHNA and CDR2 SNTAGT. CDR3 amino acids: CASSDSGGSSYNEQFF. CDR3 nucleotides: TGTGCCAGCAGTGACTCAGGCGGGAGCTCCTACAATGAGCAGTTCTTC.

This chain connects TRBV4-2 to TRBJ1-4, with D possibly matching TRBD1 (6 bases). Trimming took off 4 bases at V and 0 bases at J, with 9 bases between the two ends. The CDR3 is 15 amino acids. Germline V CDR1 and CDR2: LGHNA, YNFKEQ. This CDR3 reads CASSRNRATNEKLFF. For the CDR3, the DNA is TGTGCCAGCAGCCGAAACAGGGCAACTAATGAAAAACTGTTTTTT.

The rearrangement joins TRBV4-3 to TRBJ2-5; TRBD2 matches 11 bases. V gave up 2 bases and J gave up 5 bases; unmatched junction bases: 4. The CDR3 is made up of 15 amino acids. Germline V lookup: CDR1 LGHNA, CDR2 YSLEER. DNA for the CDR3: TGCGCCAGCAGCCAAATAGCGGGGGGGTTGGAGACCCAGTACTTC. Translation gives CASSQIAGGLETQYF.

The rearrangement links TRBV19 to TRBJ1-5; D call uncertain. The CDR3 runs 13 residues. Per the germline V gene, CDR1 is LNHDA and CDR2 is SQIVND (reference sequence). V shed 3 bases and J shed 4 bases, with 7 bases lying between them. The CDR3 bases are TGTGCCAGTAGTATGAATCCAAATCAGCCCCAGCATTTT. Translation gives CASSMNPNQPQHF.

The chain is built from TRBV25-1 and TRBJ1-2; 8 bases fit TRBD1. V gave up 2 bases and J gave up 8 bases; unmatched junction bases: 7. This CDR3 contains 14 residues. Germline values: CDR1 MGHDK, CDR2 SYGVNS. CDR3 coding DNA: TGTGCCAGCAGTGAAAGGGACAGGACGGCGGGCTACACCTTC. Protein: CASSERDRTAGYTF.

This chain uses TRBV6-5 with TRBJ2-7, with 10 bases aligning to TRBD2. Germline CDR1 and CDR2: MNHEY and SVGAGI. This CDR3 has 15 residues. The V gene end was trimmed by 2 bases and the J gene end by 3 bases; junction bases not matched to a gene: 4. The CDR3 loop reads CASSYASGSIYEQYF. The CDR3 DNA reads TGTGCCAGCAGTTACGCTAGCGGGAGTATCTACGAGCAGTACTTC.

This chain uses TRBV25-1 with TRBJ1-1; the D gene is possibly TRBD1 (5 bases). Trimming left V 1 base short and J 10 bases short, with 13 bases between. Germline V CDR1 and CDR2: MGHDK, SYGVNS. The CDR3 loop spans 13 amino acids. CDR3 sequence reads: CASSESVEDTAFF. The CDR3 DNA is TGTGCCAGCAGTGAATCGGTTGAGGACACAGCTTTCTTT.

V is TRBV7-6 and J is TRBJ2-7; D ambiguous. CDR3 length: 14 amino acids. Germline V lookup: CDR1 SGHVS, CDR2 FNYEAQ. V gave up 5 bases and J gave up 4 bases, with 15 bases separating them. CDR3 in DNA: TGTGCCAGCAGCGAGCCGGTCCCTCCATACGAGCAGTACTTC. Its translation: CASSEPVPPYEQYF.

This clone is a singleton in its sample. The gene calls are TRBV10-3 and TRBJ2-7, with D unclear. Germline V lookup: CDR1 ENHRY, CDR2 SYGVKD. Between the trimmed V and J ends, which lost 5 bases and 2 bases, there was a span of 13 bases. The CDR3 contains 14 residues. The CDR3 sequence: CAISPRTATYEQYF. CDR3 nucleotide sequence: TGTGCCATCAGTCCGCGGACCGCCACCTACGAGCAGTACTTC.

CDR3 loop: CASSLALWTGEAFF. The CDR3 coding sequence is TGCGCCAGCAGCTTGGCCCTCTGGACAGGTGAAGCTTTCTTT. V gene TRBV5-1 combines with J gene TRBJ1-1, with 7 bases fitting TRBD1. This CDR3 is 14 amino acids long. The junction had 6 bases not matched to a gene; V was cut back by 0 bases and J by 7 bases. Germline lookup yields CDR1 SGHRS and CDR2 YFSETQ. The full variable domain, completed using reference TRBV5-1 and TRBJ1-1, is KAGVTQTPRYLIKTRGQQVTLSCSPISGHRSVSWYQQTPGQGLQFLFEYFSETQRNKGNFPGRFSGRQFSNSRSEMNVSTLELGDSALYLCASSLALWTGEAFFGQGTRLTVV.

This chain links TRBV7-2 with TRBJ2-5; possible D gene TRBD2, 5 bases. The CDR3 runs to 14 residues. Germline CDR1 is SGHTA and CDR2 is FQGNSA. V lost 6 bases and J 4 bases, leaving 15 bases between the germline ends. CDR3: CASSQSGFGETQYF. In DNA, the CDR3 is TGTGCCAGCAGTCAGTCGGGGTTTGGAGAGACCCAGTACTTC.

This clone was counted only a few times. The J gene is TRBJ1-4, the V gene TRBV14; 9 positions agree with TRBD1. CDR3 length: 14 amino acids. Trimming took 4 bases from V and 8 from J; bases not matched to a gene: 5. CDR1 is SGHDN, CDR2 FVKESK, per germline. The CDR3 protein is CASSPGTGSEKLFF. The CDR3 DNA sequence: TGTGCCAGCAGCCCGGGGACAGGGTCAGAAAAACTGTTTTTT.

This rearrangement joins TRBV5-4 to TRBJ1-4; D is ambiguous. The germline CDR1 and CDR2 sequences are SGHNT and YYREEE (reference sequence). The CDR3 consists of 14 residues. The V end lost 5 bases, the J end lost 4 bases, and 12 bases lay between the germline ends. The CDR3 loop is CASRRSGFNEKLFF. The CDR3 DNA reads TGTGCCAGCAGGAGATCCGGGTTTAATGAAAAACTGTTTTTT.

This clone was counted between two and nine times. The rearrangement joins TRBV4-3 to TRBJ2-2; TRBD1 is a possible D gene (6 bases). Trimming took off 4 bases at V and 8 bases at J, with 14 bases between the two ends. This CDR3 region has 14 residues. The germline V gene has CDR1 LGHNA and CDR2 YSLEER. CDR3 in DNA: TGCGCCAGCAGCCTTCTCAGGGGAAGGGGGGAGCTGTTTTTT. Amino acid sequence: CASSLLRGRGELFF.

The gene calls are TRBV4-3 and TRBJ1-6; 8 nucleotides match TRBD1. CDR3 size: 17 residues. Germline V gene lookup returns CDR1 LGHNA and CDR2 YSLEER. V trimming: 1 base; J trimming: 5 bases; junction bases outside the gene matches: 7. This CDR3 is CASSQVQGAGNNSPLHF. Written as DNA, the CDR3 is TGCGCCAGCAGCCAAGTCCAGGGGGCTGGGAATAATTCACCCCTCCACTTT.

The chain recombines TRBV5-1 with TRBJ2-7, with 15 positions matching TRBD2. The CDR3 loop spans 16 amino acids. The germline V gene encodes CDR1 SGHRS and CDR2 YFSETQ. V dropped 4 bases and J dropped 6; count of bases not matched to a gene: 8. The CDR3 protein is CASSLGLAGGRFEQYF. DNA for the CDR3: TGCGCCAGCAGCCTCGGACTAGCGGGAGGGCGGTTCGAGCAGTACTTC.

In its sample, this clone was seen a few times. CDR3 protein: CASSFQGTAEQYF. The CDR3 DNA is TGTGCCAGCAGTTTTCAAGGGACAGCCGAGCAGTACTTC. The J gene is TRBJ2-7, the V gene TRBV6-6; 7 positions agree with TRBD1. Germline V lookup: CDR1 MNHNY, CDR2 SVGAGI (reference sequence). The CDR3 has 13 amino acids. V lost 4 bases to trimming and J lost 6 bases; unmatched junction nucleotides: 6.

The chain employs TRBV27 and TRBJ2-7; 7 bases agree with TRBD2. There are 15 residues in the CDR3. CDR1 is MNHEY, CDR2 SMNVEV, per germline (reference sequence). V shed 8 bases, J shed 0 bases, and the junction held 10 bases outside the gene matches. The CDR3: CASGGRDPYSYEQYF. The CDR3, as DNA: TGTGCCAGCGGGGGGAGGGACCCTTACTCCTACGAGCAGTACTTC.

A word on this clone: The junction does not match germline at one end; this may be a read error. Other DNA variants within this sample encode the same CDR3. The chain links TRBV7-2 to TRBJ1-5; no reliable D call. Looked up from germline, CDR1 is SGHTA and CDR2 is FQGNSA. The CDR3 has 13 residues. As DNA, the CDR3 is TGTGCCAGCAGCTCCACAAGCAATCAACCCCAGCATTTT. Encoded protein: CASSSTSNQPQHF.

This chain connects TRBV7-2 to TRBJ2-4; D tentatively reads TRBD1 or TRBD2 (5 bases each). Trimming took off 5 bases at V and 11 bases at J, with 19 bases between the two ends. Per the germline V gene, CDR1 is SGHTA and CDR2 is FQGNSA. The CDR3 is 14 amino acids. This CDR3 is CASSAGLRDEFQYF. CDR3 coding DNA: TGTGCCAGCAGCGCTGGACTTAGGGACGAATTTCAGTACTTC. The full variable domain, its missing parts supplied by reference TRBV7-2 and TRBJ2-4, is GAGVSQSPSNKVTEKGKDVELRCDPISGHTALYWYRQSLGQGLEFLIYFQGNSAPDKSGLPSDRFSAERTGGSVSTLTIQRTQQEDSAVYLCASSAGLRDEFQYFGAGTRLSVL.

The J gene is TRBJ2-1, the V gene TRBV4-2, with TRBD2 matching 7 bases. This CDR3 has 17 residues. V dropped 3 bases and J dropped 4; count of bases not matched to a gene: 12. Germline V gene lookup returns CDR1 LGHNA and CDR2 YNFKEQ. CDR3 DNA sequence: TGTGCCAGCAGCCAGGGAGTCCCAGCGGGGAAATACAATGAGCAGTTCTTC. Its translation is CASSQGVPAGKYNEQFF.

The J gene is TRBJ2-5, the V gene TRBV5-1, with D possibly TRBD2 on 6 matching bases. V shed 6 bases and J shed 5 bases, with 11 bases lying between them. The CDR3 length is 12 residues. Germline V lookup: CDR1 SGHRS, CDR2 YFSETQ. This CDR3 is CASTRDSETQYF. Here the CDR3 DNA reads TGCGCCAGCACCCGGGACTCGGAGACCCAGTACTTC.

The chain combines TRBV6-5 with TRBJ2-6; no firm D call. CDR3 length: 14 amino acids. Germline V lookup: CDR1 MNHEY, CDR2 SVGAGI. The germline V and J ends were trimmed by 6 bases and 4 bases, with 10 bases remaining between them. CDR3 protein: CASRRQAGANVLTF. The DNA of the CDR3 is TGTGCCAGCAGAAGGCAGGCCGGGGCCAACGTCCTGACTTTC.

Written as DNA, the CDR3 is TGTGCCAGCAGCTTAGGGACAGTCTACGAGCAGTACTTC. It specifies CASSLGTVYEQYF. V gene TRBV7-6 combines with J gene TRBJ2-7, with D tentatively TRBD1 (6 bases). V gave up 1 base and J gave up 3 bases, with 7 bases separating them. Germline assignment: CDR1 SGHVS and CDR2 FNYEAQ. This CDR3 has 13 residues.